The clone carrying this T cell receptor beta chain was detected only a few times. Its antigen is unidentified. This sample was taken from a study of cytomegalovirus exposure and HLA in healthy donors. The study, taken as a whole, reports: It was in a later analysis that TCR association rates were seen to vary by HLA locus, highest for DRB1 and lowest for HLA-C. 87-base-pair reads could not separate some V segments, including TRBV6-2 and TRBV6-3. A later analysis linked around 15,000 TCR beta sequences to HLA alleles at 0.05 false discovery rate.

The V and J ends lost 0 bases and 5 bases respectively, with 17 bases between them. The CDR3 runs 16 residues. The V gene's germline CDR1 is SGHDT and CDR2 YYEEEE. The PCR ran on 60 Vbeta and 13 Jbeta primers. Repertoires were generated with immunoSEQ multiplex PCR, while TCRdb's copy carries only in-frame clones and drops some. The sample holds about 91,000 clones, 64% seen once. The TCR was taken from a human donor in good health. Sequenced: PBMCs. The gene calls are TRBV5-6 and TRBJ1-1, with D possibly being TRBD1 (6 bases). DNA of the CDR3: TGTGCCAGCAGCTTGGTTAGGAACAGGGTGGGGACTGAAGCTTTCTTT. It specifies CASSLVRNRVGTEAFF.